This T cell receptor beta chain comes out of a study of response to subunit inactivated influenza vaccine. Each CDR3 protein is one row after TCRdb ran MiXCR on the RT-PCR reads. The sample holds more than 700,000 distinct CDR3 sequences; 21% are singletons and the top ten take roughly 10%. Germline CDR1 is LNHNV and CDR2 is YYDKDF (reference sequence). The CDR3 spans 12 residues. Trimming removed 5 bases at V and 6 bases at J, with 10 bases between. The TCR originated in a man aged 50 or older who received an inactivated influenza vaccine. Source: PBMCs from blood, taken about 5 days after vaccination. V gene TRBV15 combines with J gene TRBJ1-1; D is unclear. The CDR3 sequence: CATSRENAEAFF. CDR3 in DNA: TGTGCCACCAGCCGGGAGAATGCTGAAGCTTTCTTT.